Below, 3 T cell receptor beta chains from the same sample are listed, as sequenced in a study of T cells in Graves' hyperthyroidism and ophthalmopathy. RNA transcripts yielded amplified TCR beta CDR3 regions. When the TCR CDR3 underwent first-round RT-PCR, the HTBI primer set was used. TCRdb re-analysed the multiplex PCR reads in MiXCR, keeping a single row per CDR3 protein. In the table there are more than 650,000 distinct CDR3 sequences, 13% to 15% of which are singletons. Specimen: blood. Every receptor here comes from a woman under 30 with Graves' hyperthyroidism.

This clonotype was observed many times. The CDR3 spells CASRAQGNYGYTF. For the CDR3, the DNA is TGTGCCAGCAGAGCTCAGGGCAACTATGGCTACACCTTC. V usage is TRBV6-1 and J usage is TRBJ1-2, with D possibly matching TRBD1 (5 bases). CDR3 size: 13 residues. Per the germline V gene, CDR1 is MNHNS and CDR2 is SASEGT. Trimming took off 6 bases at V and 2 bases at J, with 10 bases between the two ends.

Ten or more counts support this clonotype. J is TRBJ2-7 and V is TRBV7-9; 7 bases match TRBD2. Germline V CDR1 and CDR2: SEHNR, FQNEAQ (reference sequence). The CDR3 loop spans 16 amino acids. V shed 4 bases and J 2 bases; nucleotides not matched to a gene: 11. CDR3 DNA: TGTGCCAGCAGCTCGACCGAGGGAGGGCGGACCTACGAGCAGTACTTC. It is translated as CASSSTEGGRTYEQYF.

The rearrangement links TRBV6-9 to TRBJ2-2, with 9 bases lining up with TRBD2. With 0 bases clipped from V and 6 bases from J, the junction kept 5 bases outside the gene matches. CDR3 length equals 16 residues. Germline V gives CDR1 MNHGY, CDR2 SVAAGI. CDR3 coding DNA: TGTGCCAGCAGTTATTCCAGCGGGAGGCCCTCCGGGGAGCTGTTTTTT. As protein: CASSYSSGRPSGELFF.